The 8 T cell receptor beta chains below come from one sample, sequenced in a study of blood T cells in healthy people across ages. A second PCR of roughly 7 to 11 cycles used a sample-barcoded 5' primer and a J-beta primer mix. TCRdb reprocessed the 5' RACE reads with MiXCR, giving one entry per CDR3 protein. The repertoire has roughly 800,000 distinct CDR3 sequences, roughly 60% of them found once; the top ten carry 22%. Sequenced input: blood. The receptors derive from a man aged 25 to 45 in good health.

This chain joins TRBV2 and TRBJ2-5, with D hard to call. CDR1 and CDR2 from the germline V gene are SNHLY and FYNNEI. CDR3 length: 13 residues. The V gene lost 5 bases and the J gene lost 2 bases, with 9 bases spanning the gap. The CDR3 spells CASSKTAQETQYF. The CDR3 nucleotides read TGTGCCAGCAGTAAGACGGCACAAGAGACCCAGTACTTC.

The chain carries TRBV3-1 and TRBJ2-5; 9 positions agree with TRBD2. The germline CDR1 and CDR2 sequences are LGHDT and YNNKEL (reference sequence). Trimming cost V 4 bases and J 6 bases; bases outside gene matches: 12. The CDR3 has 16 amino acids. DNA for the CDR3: TGTGCCAGCAGCCCGATGACTAGCGCGGGAGGGAAGACCCAGTACTTC. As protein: CASSPMTSAGGKTQYF.

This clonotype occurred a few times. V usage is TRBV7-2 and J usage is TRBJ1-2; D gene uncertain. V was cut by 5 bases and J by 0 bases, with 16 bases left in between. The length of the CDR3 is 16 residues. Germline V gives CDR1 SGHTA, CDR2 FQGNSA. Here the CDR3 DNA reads TGTGCCAGCAGCCCAGGCCCCGGGCAGCCTAACTATGGCTACACCTTC. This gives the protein CASSPGPGQPNYGYTF.

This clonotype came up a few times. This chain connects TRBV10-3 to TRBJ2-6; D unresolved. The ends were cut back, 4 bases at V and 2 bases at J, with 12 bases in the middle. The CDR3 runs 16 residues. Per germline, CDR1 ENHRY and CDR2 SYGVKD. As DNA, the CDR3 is TGTGCCATCAGTGGATCCATAGGGACTGGGGCCAACGTCCTGACTTTC. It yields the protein CAISGSIGTGANVLTF.

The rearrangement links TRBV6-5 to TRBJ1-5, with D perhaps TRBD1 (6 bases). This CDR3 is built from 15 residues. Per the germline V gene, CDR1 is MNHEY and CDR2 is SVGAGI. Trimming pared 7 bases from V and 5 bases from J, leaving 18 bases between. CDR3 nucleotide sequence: TGTGCCAGCAACCCGAGGAGGGGACAAGATCAGCCCCAGCATTTT. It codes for CASNPRRGQDQPQHF.

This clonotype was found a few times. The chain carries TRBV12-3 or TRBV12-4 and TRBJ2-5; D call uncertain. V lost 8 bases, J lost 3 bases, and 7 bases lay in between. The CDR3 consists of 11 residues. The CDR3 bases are TGTGCCAGCCGTCGGGAAGAGACCCAGTACTTC. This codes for CASRREETQYF.

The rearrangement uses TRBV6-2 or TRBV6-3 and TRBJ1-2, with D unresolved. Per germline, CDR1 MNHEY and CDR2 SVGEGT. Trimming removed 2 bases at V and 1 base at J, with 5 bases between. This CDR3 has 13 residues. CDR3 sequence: CASSYTYNYGYTF. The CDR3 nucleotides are TGTGCCAGCAGTTACACCTATAACTATGGCTACACCTTC.

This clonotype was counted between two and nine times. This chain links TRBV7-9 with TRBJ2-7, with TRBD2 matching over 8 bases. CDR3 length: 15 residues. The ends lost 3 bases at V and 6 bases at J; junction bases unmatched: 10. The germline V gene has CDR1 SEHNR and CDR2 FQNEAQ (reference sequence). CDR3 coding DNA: TGTGCCAGCAGCTTTGGGACTAGTATTGGATCCGAGCAGTACTTC. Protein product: CASSFGTSIGSEQYF.